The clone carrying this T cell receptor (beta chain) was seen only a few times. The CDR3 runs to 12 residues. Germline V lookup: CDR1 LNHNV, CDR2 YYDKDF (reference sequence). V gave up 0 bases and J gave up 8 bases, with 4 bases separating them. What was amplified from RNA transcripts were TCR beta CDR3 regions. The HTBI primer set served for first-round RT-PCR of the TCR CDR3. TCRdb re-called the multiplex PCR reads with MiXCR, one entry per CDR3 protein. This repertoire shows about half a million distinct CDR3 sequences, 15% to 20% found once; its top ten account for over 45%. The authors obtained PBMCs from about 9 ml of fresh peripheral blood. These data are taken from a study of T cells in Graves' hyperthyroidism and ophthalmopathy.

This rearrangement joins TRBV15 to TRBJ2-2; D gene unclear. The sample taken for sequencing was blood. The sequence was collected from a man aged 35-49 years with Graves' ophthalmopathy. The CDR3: CATSRDFGELFF. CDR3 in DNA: TGTGCCACCAGCAGAGATTTTGGGGAGCTGTTTTTT.